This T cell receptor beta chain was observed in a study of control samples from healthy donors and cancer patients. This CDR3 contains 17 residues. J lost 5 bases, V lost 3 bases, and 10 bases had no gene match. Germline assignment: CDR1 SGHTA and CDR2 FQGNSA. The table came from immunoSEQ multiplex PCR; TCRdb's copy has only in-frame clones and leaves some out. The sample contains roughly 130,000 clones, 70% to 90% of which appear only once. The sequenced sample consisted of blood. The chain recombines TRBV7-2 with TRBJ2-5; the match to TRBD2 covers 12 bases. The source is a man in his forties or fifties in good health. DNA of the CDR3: TGTGCCAGCAGCTTTACCCTAGCGGGGGGGCCCTGGGAGACCCAGTACTTC. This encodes CASSFTLAGGPWETQYF.